A single sample gave rise to the 17 T cell receptor beta chains below, sequenced in a study of blood T cell repertoires in COVID-19. Repertoires were generated with immunoSEQ multiplex PCR, while TCRdb's copy carries only in-frame clones and drops some. The sample lists approximately 300,000 clones, 86% occurring once. Sequencing was performed on peripheral blood. The receptors originated from a woman between 45 and 60 years old with acute or convalescent COVID-19.

On this clone itself: Other nucleotide sequences in the sample specify the same CDR3. The gene calls are TRBV9 and TRBJ2-3; no clear D. Trimming cost V 4 bases and J 0 bases, with 3 bases left between them. Looked up from germline, CDR1 is SGDLS and CDR2 is YYNGEE. The CDR3 length is 12 residues. The CDR3 DNA follows: TGTGCCAGCAGCCCAAGCACAGATACGCAGTATTTT. Protein: CASSPSTDTQYF.

V and J are TRBV2 and TRBJ1-5, with D perhaps TRBD1 (6 bases). The germline V gene has CDR1 SNHLY and CDR2 FYNNEI. V was cut by 6 bases and J by 4 bases, with 10 bases left in between. CDR3 length: 13 residues. CDR3 in amino acids: CASSRDTNQPQHF. DNA for the CDR3: TGTGCCAGCAGCCGGGACACAAATCAGCCCCAGCATTTT.

J is TRBJ2-1 and V is TRBV6-5; D not certain. Germline CDR1 and CDR2: MNHEY and SVGAGI. Trimming removed 5 bases at V and 3 bases at J, with 8 bases between. The CDR3 totals 13 residues. The DNA for the CDR3 is TGTGCCAGCAGTCCTCTCGGCTACAATGAGCAGTTCTTC. Encoded protein: CASSPLGYNEQFF.

DNA of the CDR3: TGCAGCGTTACAGTTAGCAATCAGCCCCAGCATTTT. It specifies CSVTVSNQPQHF. This rearrangement joins TRBV29-1 to TRBJ1-5; D is unresolved. Trimming left V 5 bases short and J 0 bases short, with 5 bases between. CDR3 length: 12 amino acids. Germline lookup yields CDR1 SQVTM and CDR2 ANQGSEA.

In the case of this clone: Its ends do not fully match the called genes, so a read error is possible. The CDR3 DNA is TGTGCCACCAGCAGAGATATCGGGGTGAGTGTCTTT. Protein sequence: CATSRDIGVSVF. V is TRBV15 and J is TRBJ1-1; D ambiguous. The CDR3 has 12 residues. Looked up from germline, CDR1 is LNHNV and CDR2 is YYDKDF (reference sequence).

V usage is TRBV5-1 and J usage is TRBJ1-1, with D perhaps matching TRBD1 (6 bases). The CDR3 extends over 20 amino acids. Germline V gives CDR1 SGHRS, CDR2 YFSETQ. The V end was cut by 5 bases, the J end by 0 bases, with 29 bases between. The CDR3 is CASRHRGQPSWDSLNTEAFF. The CDR3 DNA follows: TGCGCCAGCAGGCACCGCGGACAGCCCAGCTGGGATTCGTTGAACACTGAAGCTTTCTTT.

The chain is built from TRBV5-1 and TRBJ1-1; 8 nucleotides line up with TRBD1. The CDR3 runs 17 residues. Germline trimming cut 0 bases from V and 4 bases from J; bases unmatched to any gene: 11. CDR1 is SGHRS and CDR2 is YFSETQ in the germline V gene. The CDR3 DNA sequence: TGCGCCAGCAGCTTGGCGCGATCCCAGGGGGCTGTCACTGAAGCTTTCTTT. Translating gives CASSLARSQGAVTEAFF.

This sequence joins TRBV5-1 and TRBJ2-7; 11 bases match TRBD2. Germline CDR1 and CDR2: SGHRS and YFSETQ. With 5 bases clipped from V and 4 bases from J, the junction kept 8 bases outside the gene matches. CDR3 length equals 15 residues. CDR3 sequence: CASRSLAGGQYEQYF. The CDR3 DNA reads as TGCGCCAGCAGATCGTTAGCGGGAGGGCAGTACGAGCAGTACTTC. Full variable domain (rest looked up from reference TRBV5-1 and TRBJ2-7): KAGVTQTPRYLIKTRGQQVTLSCSPISGHRSVSWYQQTPGQGLQFLFEYFSETQRNKGNFPGRFSGRQFSNSRSEMNVSTLELGDSALYLCASRSLAGGQYEQYFGPGTRLTVT.

V gene TRBV5-1 combines with J gene TRBJ1-3; TRBD1 might be the D (5 bases). This CDR3 is built from 15 residues. Trimming took 3 bases from V and 2 from J, leaving 12 bases between them. The germline V gene encodes CDR1 SGHRS and CDR2 YFSETQ. The CDR3 DNA is TGCGCCAGCAGCTACCTCGCGGGGGCTGGAAACACCATATATTTT. The encoded protein is CASSYLAGAGNTIYF.

The V and J genes are TRBV7-2 and TRBJ1-1; no firm D call. V was cut by 3 bases and J by 2 bases, with 10 bases left in between. The CDR3 has 14 residues. The germline V gene has CDR1 SGHTA and CDR2 FQGNSA. CDR3 in amino acids: CASSFSTPNTEAFF. The CDR3 nucleotides are TGTGCCAGCAGCTTTAGTACTCCTAACACTGAAGCTTTCTTT.

V usage is TRBV4-2 and J usage is TRBJ2-5, with a weak D call TRBD2 (5 bases). Germline V CDR1 and CDR2: LGHNA, YNFKEQ. CDR3 size: 17 residues. V lost 1 base to trimming and J lost 2 bases, with 17 bases between them. This CDR3 reads CASSQVFSGVLQETQYF. The CDR3 DNA reads as TGTGCCAGCAGCCAAGTTTTTTCCGGGGTTTTACAAGAGACCCAGTACTTC.

V usage is TRBV6-4 and J usage is TRBJ1-5; TRBD1 aligns across 10 bases. This CDR3 region has 15 residues. V shed 8 bases, J shed 2 bases, and the junction held 6 bases outside the gene matches. Germline assignment: CDR1 MRHNA and CDR2 SNTAGT. The CDR3 protein is CASGDRGRGNQPQHF. The CDR3 DNA sequence: TGTGCCAGCGGCGACAGGGGGCGAGGCAATCAGCCCCAGCATTTT.

This clone has ten or more counts. This chain joins TRBV2 and TRBJ1-4; D is unresolved. The CDR3 contains 12 residues. The V and J ends lost 4 bases and 13 bases respectively, with 13 bases between them. Germline assignment: CDR1 SNHLY and CDR2 FYNNEI. The CDR3 loop is CASSASGSRLFF. CDR3 nucleotides: TGTGCCAGCAGTGCTTCAGGTTCTCGACTGTTTTTT.

The chain recombines TRBV29-1 with TRBJ2-7, with D possibly matching TRBD1 (5 bases). The CDR3 totals 12 residues. CDR1 is SQVTM, CDR2 ANQGSEA, per germline. The ends were cut back, 7 bases at V and 4 bases at J, with 14 bases in the middle. The CDR3 loop is CSASRQGYEQYF. The CDR3 nucleotides read TGCAGCGCCTCACGTCAGGGTTACGAGCAGTACTTC.

The rearrangement links TRBV7-9 to TRBJ1-2; tentatively, D is TRBD1 (6 bases). V lost 5 bases and J lost 8, with 12 bases in between. CDR1 SEHNR and CDR2 FQNEAQ come from the germline V gene (reference sequence). The CDR3 extends over 12 amino acids. Here the CDR3 reads CASSQLQGGYTF. As DNA, the CDR3 is TGTGCCAGCAGCCAACTACAGGGAGGCTACACCTTC.

The chain employs TRBV27 and TRBJ2-1; TRBD2 is a possible D gene (5 bases). Trimming pared 2 bases from V and 2 bases from J, leaving 10 bases between. There are 15 residues in the CDR3. CDR1 MNHEY and CDR2 SMNVEV come from the germline V gene (reference sequence). The CDR3 sequence: CASSLGLGAYNEQFF. The CDR3 DNA reads TGTGCCAGCAGTTTAGGACTGGGAGCCTACAATGAGCAGTTCTTC.

The chain links TRBV18 to TRBJ2-3, with 8 nucleotides matching TRBD2. V shed 6 bases and J 5 bases; nucleotides not matched to a gene: 19. CDR3 length: 18 amino acids. Germline values: CDR1 KGHSH, CDR2 LQKENI. In DNA form, the CDR3 reads TGTGCCAGCTCCAAAAAGGGCAATGGCGGACTAGCCTTAGATACGCAGTATTTT. Translated, it gives CASSKKGNGGLALDTQYF.